These 27 T cell receptor beta chains came from one sample sequenced in a study of T cell clonotyping in hematopoietic cell transplantation. Assay used: immunoSEQ multiplex PCR; TCRdb lists only in-frame clones, some missing. The sample consists of about 36,000 clones, 85% to 95% of them appearing once. As to time point: recipient sample about 28 days before transplant, after cytoreduction. The sequenced sample was peripheral blood mononuclear cells, obtained before stem cell transplant. Receptor source: a man aged 35 to 55 with chronic myeloid leukemia. Some clones in this sample may be carry-over from other donors' samples.

The chain joins TRBV5-4 to TRBJ2-2, with D perhaps given as TRBD1 or TRBD2 (6 bases each). Trimming shortened V by 1 base and J by 6 bases, and 7 bases separated the two germline ends. This CDR3 has 13 amino acids. Germline loops: CDR1 SGHNT, CDR2 YYREEE (reference sequence). The CDR3 spells CASSLRGAGELFF. The CDR3 DNA reads TGTGCCAGCAGCTTGAGGGGGGCCGGGGAGCTGTTTTTT.

This chain links TRBV30 with TRBJ1-1; D gene ambiguous. CDR1 and CDR2 (germline): GTSNPN, SVGIG (reference sequence). Trimming took 4 bases from V and 5 from J, leaving 14 bases between them. This CDR3 spans 13 amino acids. CDR3 sequence reads: CAWTQILGTEAFF. DNA of the CDR3: TGTGCCTGGACCCAAATTTTGGGGACTGAAGCTTTCTTT.

The chain is built from TRBV27 and TRBJ1-5; 7 bases are shared with TRBD1. The CDR3 loop spans 15 amino acids. Germline V CDR1 and CDR2: MNHEY, SMNVEV (reference sequence). Trimming at V came to 8 bases and at J to 1 base, leaving 8 bases not matched to a gene. CDR3 in amino acids: CASRMTGLSNQPQHF. CDR3 in DNA: TGTGCCAGCCGGATGACAGGGTTGAGCAATCAGCCCCAGCATTTT.

This chain links TRBV4-1 with TRBJ1-5; a weak D match, TRBD1 (6 bases). Germline assignment: CDR1 MGHRA and CDR2 YSYEKL. The CDR3 is made up of 15 amino acids. V was trimmed by 1 base and J by 3 bases, leaving 10 bases between them. The DNA for the CDR3 is TGCGCCAGCAGCCAAGTAAGACAGGACAATCAGCCCCAGCATTTT. Encoded protein: CASSQVRQDNQPQHF.

This clone was observed once. The gene calls are TRBV28 and TRBJ2-5; possible D gene TRBD2, 6 bases. Germline CDR1 and CDR2: MDHEN and SYDVKM. Trimming took off 1 base at V and 4 bases at J, with 10 bases between the two ends. This CDR3 is built from 14 residues. The CDR3 DNA sequence: TGTGCCAGCAGTTTATACGGGGGTGCAGAGACCCAGTACTTC. It codes for CASSLYGGAETQYF.

The V call is TRBV7-6, the J call TRBJ1-1; D uncertain. Germline-derived CDR1 and CDR2 are SGHVS and FNYEAQ. This CDR3 is built from 15 residues. V dropped 1 base and J dropped 7 bases, with 16 bases sitting between them. The CDR3: CASSLEVEVPDEAFF. The CDR3 DNA is TGTGCCAGCAGCTTAGAAGTGGAGGTCCCCGATGAAGCTTTCTTT.

J is TRBJ2-7 and V is TRBV7-3; D gene unclear. V gave up 2 bases and J gave up 2 bases, with 13 bases separating them. This CDR3 spans 15 amino acids. The germline CDR1 and CDR2 sequences are SGHTA and FQGTGA. CDR3 protein: CASSLYPTATYEQYF. The CDR3 DNA reads TGTGCCAGCAGCTTATACCCGACGGCTACCTACGAGCAGTACTTC.

This clone was counted once. The chain recombines TRBV7-2 with TRBJ1-5; possible D gene TRBD1, 5 bases. V was cut by 8 bases and J by 5 bases, with 10 bases left in between. CDR1 and CDR2 (germline): SGHTA, FQGNSA. CDR3 length: 12 residues. The CDR3 DNA sequence: TGTGCCAGCTCCGGAGGGGATCAGCCCCAGCATTTT. Amino acid sequence: CASSGGDQPQHF.

The chain combines TRBV12-5 with TRBJ2-2; 8 nucleotides agree with TRBD2. This CDR3 region has 14 residues. Germline V gene lookup returns CDR1 LGHNT and CDR2 FRNRAP. V was pared by 7 bases and J by 7 bases, with 8 bases of the junction left unmatched. CDR3 protein: CASVTGGRGGELFF. The DNA of the CDR3 is TGTGCTAGTGTCACGGGGGGGCGTGGCGGGGAGCTGTTTTTT.

The chain links TRBV30 to TRBJ1-5; unclear D gene. The CDR3 contains 15 residues. CDR1 and CDR2 (germline): GTSNPN, SVGIG (reference sequence). The V and J ends lost 3 bases and 0 bases respectively, with 12 bases between them. CDR3 bases: TGTGCCTGGAGACCGAGTACCTATAGCAATCAGCCCCAGCATTTT. This translates into CAWRPSTYSNQPQHF.

V gene TRBV5-6 combines with J gene TRBJ1-2; a weak D match, TRBD1 (6 bases). The length of the CDR3 is 17 residues. The V gene lost 4 bases and the J gene lost 2 bases, with 21 bases spanning the gap. CDR1 is SGHDT and CDR2 is YYEEEE in the germline V gene. CDR3 amino acids: CASSPRTADGGNYGYTF. The CDR3 region has the DNA TGTGCCAGCAGCCCTAGGACGGCCGACGGGGGCAACTATGGCTACACCTTC.

The V call is TRBV4-2, the J call TRBJ1-3, with 10 bases fitting TRBD1. V shed 0 bases, J shed 7 bases, and the junction held 6 bases outside the gene matches. Germline V gene sequence: CDR1 LGHNA, CDR2 YNFKEQ. The CDR3 spans 16 residues. The CDR3 loop is CASSQEGTGEGNTIYF. Written as DNA, the CDR3 is TGTGCCAGCAGCCAAGAGGGGACAGGGGAGGGGAACACCATATATTTT.

V and J are TRBV4-3 and TRBJ2-3; D gene ambiguous. Germline CDR1 LGHNA, CDR2 YSLEER. V was clipped by 2 bases and J by 0 bases, with 6 bases between them. CDR3 length: 14 residues. The CDR3 reads CASSQRISTDTQYF. CDR3 in DNA: TGCGCCAGCAGCCAACGAATTAGCACAGATACGCAGTATTTT.

This clone was picked up one time. The chain employs TRBV27 and TRBJ2-6, with TRBD2 matching over 7 bases. Losses at the gene ends were 3 bases for V and 4 bases for J; bases not matched to a gene: 9. This CDR3 contains 17 residues. CDR1 MNHEY and CDR2 SMNVEV come from the germline V gene (reference sequence). The CDR3 region has the DNA TGTGCCAGCAGTTTGGGGGGAGGGGTTGCCGGGGCCAACGTCCTGACTTTC. It codes for CASSLGGGVAGANVLTF.

The rearrangement joins TRBV7-3 to TRBJ2-3; 9 bases line up with TRBD1. With V trimmed by 5 bases and J by 7 bases, 10 bases remained unmatched. The CDR3 covers 15 residues. Germline assignment: CDR1 SGHTA and CDR2 FQGTGA. The CDR3 DNA reads TGTGCCAGCAGCCCCGACAGGGGGACCTTGAATACGCAGTATTTT. Translating it yields CASSPDRGTLNTQYF.

The rearrangement uses TRBV28 and TRBJ2-3; D not certain. Trimming shortened V by 2 bases and J by 2 bases, and 11 bases separated the two germline ends. The CDR3 contains 15 residues. Germline lookup yields CDR1 MDHEN and CDR2 SYDVKM. The CDR3 DNA reads TGTGCCAGCAGTTTAAGGTCGATCCCCACAGATACGCAGTATTTT. Translation: CASSLRSIPTDTQYF.

The CDR3 DNA follows: TGTGCCTGGAGTGTACAGGGGATCGAGCCCCAGCATTTT. It encodes CAWSVQGIEPQHF. The chain combines TRBV30 with TRBJ1-5, with 7 nucleotides matching TRBD1. With 0 bases clipped from V and 8 bases from J, the junction kept 4 bases outside the gene matches. CDR3 length equals 13 residues. Germline lookup yields CDR1 GTSNPN and CDR2 SVGIG (reference sequence).

This chain uses TRBV4-3 with TRBJ1-5; possible D gene TRBD1, 5 bases. Germline-derived CDR1 and CDR2 are LGHNA and YSLEER. Deletions cut 0 bases from V and 4 bases from J, with 10 bases between. This CDR3 comprises 15 residues. The CDR3 region has the DNA TGCGCCAGCAGCCAAGATGGGGGGGGTAATCAGCCCCAGCATTTT. This sequence encodes CASSQDGGGNQPQHF.

Only one count was recorded for this clone. The rearrangement joins TRBV7-3 to TRBJ1-1; tentatively, D is TRBD1 (5 bases). Trimming took off 3 bases at V and 1 base at J, with 6 bases between the two ends. The germline CDR1 and CDR2 sequences are SGHTA and FQGTGA. This CDR3 is built from 13 residues. CDR3 DNA sequence: TGTGCCAGCAGCTTTGGGACGAACACTGAAGCTTTCTTT. Translated, it gives CASSFGTNTEAFF.

The chain combines TRBV21-1 with TRBJ1-2; the table gives TRBD1 as D, unverified against the DNA. TRBV21-1 is labeled a pseudogene. The CDR3 totals 12 residues. The CDR3 region is CASSTAHDGYTF. Here the CDR3 DNA reads TGTGCCAGCAGTACAGCCCACGATGGCTACACCTTC.

The V gene is TRBV7-2, the J gene TRBJ1-5; D not certain. V was cut by 4 bases and J by 3 bases, with 10 bases left in between. Germline values: CDR1 SGHTA, CDR2 FQGNSA. CDR3 length equals 14 residues. CDR3 residues: CASSSGWDNQPQHF. In DNA form, the CDR3 reads TGTGCCAGCAGCTCCGGGTGGGACAATCAGCCCCAGCATTTT.

The J gene is TRBJ2-5, the V gene TRBV7-6; D remains ambiguous. Trimming stripped 4 bases from V and 3 bases from J, with 6 bases between. CDR1 and CDR2 (germline): SGHVS, FNYEAQ. This CDR3 contains 12 residues. The CDR3 DNA is TGTGCCAGCAGCTCCCCTGAAGAGACCCAGTACTTC. Protein sequence: CASSSPEETQYF. The complete variable domain, with remaining parts taken from reference TRBV7-6 and TRBJ2-5, reads GAGVSQSPRYKVTKRGQDVALRCDPISGHVSLYWYRQALGQGPEFLTYFNYEAQQDKSGLPNDRFSAERPEGSISTLTIQRTEQRDSAMYRCASSSPEETQYFGPGTRLLVL.

In DNA form, the CDR3 reads TGTGCCAGCAGCGTAGCTGGGACTAGCGGCCAAGAGACCCAGTACTTC. Its protein product is CASSVAGTSGQETQYF. The rearrangement joins TRBV9 to TRBJ2-5; 11 bases map to TRBD2. Losses at the gene ends were 0 bases for V and 1 base for J; bases not matched to a gene: 2. Germline V lookup: CDR1 SGDLS, CDR2 YYNGEE. This CDR3 is 16 amino acids long.

The rearrangement joins TRBV7-9 to TRBJ1-4; 7 nucleotides agree with TRBD1. Germline V gives CDR1 SEHNR, CDR2 FQNEAQ (reference sequence). The V segment lost 6 bases and the J segment 0 bases; nucleotides outside the gene matches: 7. CDR3 length equals 16 residues. CDR3 in DNA: TGTGCCAGCAGTAGGGGACAGAGTGCAACTAATGAAAAACTGTTTTTT. Its protein is CASSRGQSATNEKLFF.

V is TRBV4-3 and J is TRBJ2-6; D not resolved. The ends were cut back, 0 bases at V and 0 bases at J, with 9 bases in the middle. Germline CDR1 reads LGHNA; CDR2 reads YSLEER. The CDR3 is 17 amino acids. In nucleotides, the CDR3 is TGCGCCAGCAGCCAAGAGGGCGGTATCTCTGGGGCCAACGTCCTGACTTTC. Protein: CASSQEGGISGANVLTF.

This chain uses TRBV19 with TRBJ2-7; 7 nucleotides match TRBD2. Germline V gene data show CDR1 as LNHDA and CDR2 as SQIVND (reference sequence). The CDR3 has 14 residues. The V and J ends lost 3 bases and 2 bases, in that order; junction bases with no gene match: 4. The CDR3 is CASSMGGIAYEQYF. The CDR3 nucleotides read TGTGCCAGTAGTATGGGAGGGATCGCCTACGAGCAGTACTTC.

Only a few counts were recorded for this clone. J is TRBJ1-2 and V is TRBV29-1, with D maybe TRBD1 (5 bases). CDR3 length: 17 residues. Germline loops: CDR1 SQVTM, CDR2 ANQGSEA. V was clipped by 8 bases and J by 4 bases, with 29 bases between them. The CDR3 loop is CSTWGSGMELLSYGYTF. The CDR3, as DNA: TGCAGCACTTGGGGCTCGGGGATGGAGCTACTATCCTATGGCTACACCTTC. The full variable domain, with the rest looked up from reference TRBV29-1 and TRBJ1-2, is SAVISQKPSRDICQRGTSLTIQCQVDSQVTMMFWYRQQPGQSLTLIATANQGSEATYESGFVIDKFPISRPNLTFSTLTVSNMSPEDSSIYLCSTWGSGMELLSYGYTFGSGTRLTVV.